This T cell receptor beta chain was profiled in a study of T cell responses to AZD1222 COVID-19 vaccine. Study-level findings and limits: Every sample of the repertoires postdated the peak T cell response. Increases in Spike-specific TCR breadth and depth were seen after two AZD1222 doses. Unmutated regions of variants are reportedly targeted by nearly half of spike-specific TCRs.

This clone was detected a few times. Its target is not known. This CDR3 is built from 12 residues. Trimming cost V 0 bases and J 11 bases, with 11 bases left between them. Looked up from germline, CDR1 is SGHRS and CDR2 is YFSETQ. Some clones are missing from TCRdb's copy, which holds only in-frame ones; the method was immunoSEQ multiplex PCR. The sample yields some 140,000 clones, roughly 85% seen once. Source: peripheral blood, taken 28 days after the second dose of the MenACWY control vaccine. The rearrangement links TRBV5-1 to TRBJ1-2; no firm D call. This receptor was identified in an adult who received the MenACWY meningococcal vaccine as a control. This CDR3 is CASSLEGGAYTF. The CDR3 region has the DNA TGCGCCAGCAGCTTGGAAGGAGGTGCATACACCTTC.